These 17 T cell receptor beta chains came from one sample sequenced in a study of cytomegalovirus exposure and HLA in healthy donors. The PCR used 60 Vbeta and 13 Jbeta primers. Some clones are missing from TCRdb's copy, which holds only in-frame ones; the method was immunoSEQ multiplex PCR. The table has 150,000 to 200,000 clones, under 75% seen once. Sequenced input: PBMCs. The receptors were sampled from a man between 35 and 55 years old in good health and CMV-seropositive.

V usage is TRBV9 and J usage is TRBJ1-4; a weak D match, TRBD1 (6 bases). The CDR3 has 15 residues. V lost 0 bases and J lost 7, with 13 bases in between. The germline gives CDR1 SGDLS, CDR2 YYNGEE. The CDR3 DNA follows: TGTGCCAGCAGCGTAGCCCAGGGGAGTGGTGAAAAACTGTTTTTT. This sequence encodes CASSVAQGSGEKLFF. The variable domain in full, with the rest retrieved from reference TRBV9 and TRBJ1-4, is DSGVTQTPKHLITATGQRVTLRCSPRSGDLSVYWYQQSLDQGLQFLIQYYNGEERAKGNILERFSAQQFPDLHSELNLSSLELGDSALYFCASSVAQGSGEKLFFGSGTQLSVL.

The V gene is TRBV5-1, the J gene TRBJ2-3, with 14 bases aligning to TRBD2. Germline V lookup: CDR1 SGHRS, CDR2 YFSETQ. V was pared by 4 bases and J by 5 bases, with 6 bases of the junction left unmatched. This CDR3 has 16 amino acids. The CDR3 region has the DNA TGCGCCAGCAGCCCGACTAGCGGGGGGGCCTTAGATACGCAGTATTTT. The encoded protein is CASSPTSGGALDTQYF.

The gene calls are TRBV7-8 and TRBJ1-2; D is ambiguous. CDR1 and CDR2 (germline): SGHVS, FQNEAQ. This CDR3 spans 12 amino acids. V lost 5 bases, J lost 3 bases, and 7 bases lay in between. The CDR3 DNA reads as TGTGCCAGCAGCCCTTCCTACTATGGCTACACCTTC. Amino acids: CASSPSYYGYTF.

This chain links TRBV11-1 with TRBJ1-6; the D gene is possibly TRBD1 (5 bases). V lost 4 bases and J 9 bases, leaving 7 bases between the germline ends. Germline CDR1 and CDR2: SGHAT and FQDESV (reference sequence). This CDR3 region has 12 residues. The CDR3 here is CASSYGGSPLHF. The DNA of the CDR3 is TGTGCCAGCAGCTACGGGGGTTCACCCCTCCACTTT.

CDR3 sequence (DNA): TGTGCCAGCTCACCAGCCGGGCCCCAGGGCACCGGGGAGCTGTTTTTT. Its translation is CASSPAGPQGTGELFF. J is TRBJ2-2 and V is TRBV18, with a tentative D call TRBD1 (5 bases). The CDR3 sequence is 16 residues long. Per the germline V gene, CDR1 is KGHSH and CDR2 is LQKENI. Trimming stripped 2 bases from V and 4 bases from J, with 14 bases between.

The chain couples TRBV28 to TRBJ1-2, with D perhaps matching TRBD1 (6 bases). Germline V gives CDR1 MDHEN, CDR2 SYDVKM. V lost 6 bases, J lost 8 bases, and 19 bases lay in between. The CDR3 sequence is 14 residues long. The CDR3 region has the DNA TGTGCCAGCAGGGACCGGGGGGGGGCGAGAGGCTACACCTTC. Amino acids: CASRDRGGARGYTF.

The V call is TRBV10-3, the J call TRBJ2-7; 10 bases line up with TRBD2. The CDR3 is made up of 15 amino acids. CDR1 and CDR2 (germline): ENHRY, SYGVKD. V dropped 8 bases and J dropped 9; count of bases not matched to a gene: 16. The CDR3 DNA is TGTGCCATCGGTCCCGGGACTAGCGCTGGTGTTGGGCAGTACTTC. It specifies CAIGPGTSAGVGQYF.

This chain links TRBV7-2 with TRBJ2-7, with D possibly matching TRBD1 (6 bases). V was cut by 5 bases and J by 3 bases, with 17 bases left in between. The CDR3 has 15 residues. CDR1 is SGHTA, CDR2 FQGNSA, per germline. The CDR3 reads CASSKGQQLFYEQYF. DNA for the CDR3: TGTGCCAGCAGCAAAGGACAGCAACTTTTCTACGAGCAGTACTTC.

This chain uses TRBV7-9 with TRBJ1-2; D not certain. The CDR3 runs 13 residues. Trimming removed 5 bases from V and 0 bases from J, with 7 bases in between. The germline CDR1 and CDR2 sequences are SEHNR and FQNEAQ (reference sequence). CDR3 region: CASSPDSNYGYTF. CDR3 sequence (DNA): TGTGCCAGCAGCCCGGACTCTAACTATGGCTACACCTTC.

J is TRBJ1-2 and V is TRBV9; D is perhaps TRBD1 (5 bases). Trimming removed 0 bases at V and 1 base at J, with 13 bases between. From germline, CDR1 is SGDLS and CDR2 YYNGEE. This CDR3 has 16 amino acids. The CDR3 DNA reads TGTGCCAGCAGCGTAGAAGTTGGGGACTTTAACTATGGCTACACCTTC. Protein: CASSVEVGDFNYGYTF.

This clone was picked up a small number of times. This chain links TRBV9 with TRBJ1-5; a weak D match, TRBD1 (6 bases). With 9 bases removed from V and 4 bases from J, the gap between germline ends came to 23 bases. This CDR3 region has 16 residues. CDR1 is SGDLS and CDR2 is YYNGEE in the germline V gene. CDR3 protein: CATLRRSGEGNQPQHF. Here the CDR3 DNA reads TGTGCCACCTTAAGGAGATCAGGGGAAGGTAATCAGCCCCAGCATTTT.

The sample holds a few counts of this clone. The chain links TRBV21-1 to TRBJ2-7; TRBD2, as called in the table, went unchecked against the DNA. TRBV21-1 is assigned pseudogene status. The CDR3 contains 16 residues. The CDR3 sequence: CASSKDASARAYEQYF. The CDR3 DNA is TGTGCCAGCAGCAAAGATGCTAGCGCCCGGGCCTACGAGCAGTACTTC.

This chain links TRBV19 with TRBJ1-5; D is possibly TRBD1 (5 bases). Trimming left V 2 bases short and J 1 base short, with 9 bases between. The germline gives CDR1 LNHDA, CDR2 SQIVND (reference sequence). The CDR3 is 15 residues long. CDR3 amino acids: CASSIQGLSNQPQHF. The DNA of the CDR3 is TGTGCCAGTAGTATACAGGGACTGAGCAATCAGCCCCAGCATTTT.

The genes are TRBV27 and TRBJ1-1; D is unresolved. CDR1 and CDR2 from the germline V gene are MNHEY and SMNVEV (reference sequence). This CDR3 has 13 residues. V lost 0 bases and J 11 bases, leaving 13 bases between the germline ends. CDR3 nucleotides: TGTGCCAGCAGTTTATCTAGCGTTCGCGACGCTTTCTTT. Its protein product is CASSLSSVRDAFF.

V usage is TRBV7-9 and J usage is TRBJ1-6; D call uncertain. The V end was cut by 5 bases, the J end by 6 bases, with 14 bases between. In germline, CDR1 is SEHNR, CDR2 FQNEAQ (reference sequence). This CDR3 comprises 15 residues. The CDR3 is CASSPLSGSNSPLHF. The CDR3, as DNA: TGTGCCAGCAGCCCTCTTTCGGGGAGTAATTCACCCCTCCACTTT.

The V gene is TRBV25-1, the J gene TRBJ2-3; 9 bases line up with TRBD1. With V trimmed by 4 bases and J by 5 bases, 10 bases remained unmatched. Germline V gene data show CDR1 as MGHDK and CDR2 as SYGVNS. This CDR3 is 16 amino acids long. The CDR3: CASSAVMGQGQDTQYF. CDR3 DNA sequence: TGTGCCAGCAGTGCAGTCATGGGACAGGGCCAAGATACGCAGTATTTT. Combining the CDR3 with reference TRBV25-1 and TRBJ2-3 gives the whole variable domain EADIYQTPRYLVIGTGKKITLECSQTMGHDKMYWYQQDPGMELHLIHYSYGVNSTEKGDLSSESTVSRIRTEHFPLTLESARPSHTSQYLCASSAVMGQGQDTQYFGPGTRLTVL.

This clone was seen a handful of times. This chain connects TRBV4-3 to TRBJ1-1; D perhaps matches TRBD1 (6 bases). V lost 1 base to trimming and J lost 5 bases, with 14 bases between them. CDR1 is LGHNA and CDR2 is YSLEER in the germline V gene. The CDR3 extends over 15 amino acids. The CDR3 here is CASSQVQGGGTEAFF. In DNA form, the CDR3 reads TGCGCCAGCAGCCAAGTTCAAGGGGGGGGGACTGAAGCTTTCTTT.